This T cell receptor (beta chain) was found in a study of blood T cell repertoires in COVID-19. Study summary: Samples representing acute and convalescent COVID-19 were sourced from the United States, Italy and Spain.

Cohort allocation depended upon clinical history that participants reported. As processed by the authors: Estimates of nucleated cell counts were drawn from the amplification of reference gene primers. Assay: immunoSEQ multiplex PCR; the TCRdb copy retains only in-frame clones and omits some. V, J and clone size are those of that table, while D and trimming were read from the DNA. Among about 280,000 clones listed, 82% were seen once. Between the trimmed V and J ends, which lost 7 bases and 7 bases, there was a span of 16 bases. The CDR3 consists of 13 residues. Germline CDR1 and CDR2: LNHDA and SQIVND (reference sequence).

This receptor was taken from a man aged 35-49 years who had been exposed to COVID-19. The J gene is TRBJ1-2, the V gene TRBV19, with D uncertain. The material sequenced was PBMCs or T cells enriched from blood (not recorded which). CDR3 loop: CASKDNSLPGYTF. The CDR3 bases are TGTGCCAGTAAAGACAACTCTTTGCCTGGCTACACCTTC.